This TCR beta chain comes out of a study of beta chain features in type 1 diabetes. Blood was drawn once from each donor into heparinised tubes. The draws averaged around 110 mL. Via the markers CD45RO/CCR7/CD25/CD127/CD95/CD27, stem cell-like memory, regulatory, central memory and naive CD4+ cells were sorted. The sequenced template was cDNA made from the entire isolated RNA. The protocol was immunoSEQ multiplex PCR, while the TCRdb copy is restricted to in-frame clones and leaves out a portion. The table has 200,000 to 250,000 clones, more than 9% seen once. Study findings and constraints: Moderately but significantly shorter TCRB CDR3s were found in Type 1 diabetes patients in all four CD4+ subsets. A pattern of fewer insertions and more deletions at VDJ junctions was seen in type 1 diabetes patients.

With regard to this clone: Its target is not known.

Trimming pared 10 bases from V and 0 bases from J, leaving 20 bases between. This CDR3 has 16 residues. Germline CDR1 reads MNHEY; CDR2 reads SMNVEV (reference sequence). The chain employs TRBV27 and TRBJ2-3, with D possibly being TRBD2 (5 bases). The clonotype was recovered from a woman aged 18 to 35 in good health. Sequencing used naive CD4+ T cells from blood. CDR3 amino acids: CATAVKAQRSTDTQYF. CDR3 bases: TGTGCCACAGCAGTTAAGGCCCAGCGGAGCACAGATACGCAGTATTTT.